The clone carrying this T cell receptor (beta chain) has a single count. Losses at the gene ends were 2 bases for V and 2 bases for J; bases not matched to a gene: 8. Per the germline V gene, CDR1 is SGHAT and CDR2 is FQNNGV. The CDR3 is 16 amino acids. The entry originates in a study of blood T cell repertoires in COVID-19. Whole-study context: Acute and convalescent COVID-19 samples came from the United States, Italy and Spain. PBMCs, B-cell-depleted T cells, or T cells were the source of the cDNA or gDNA that made up the material.

In the authors' methods: The assay estimated nucleated cells by amplifying reference gene primers. Sequencing used immunoSEQ multiplex PCR; TCRdb keeps in-frame clones, though not all of them. Clone size and V and J calls were adopted from that table, with D and trimming inferred from the DNA. The sample lists about 480,000 clones, 89% occurring once. The chain carries TRBV11-2 and TRBJ2-7; 8 bases map to TRBD1. The sample taken for sequencing was peripheral blood. The TCR sequence derives from a man in his late teens or twenties with COVID-19, enrolled during active disease. In DNA form, the CDR3 reads TGTGCCAGCAGCTTACGTTGGACAGGGAGGCCCTACGAGCAGTACTTC. Translated: CASSLRWTGRPYEQYF.